Below are 32 T cell receptor beta chains sequenced from a single sample in a study of spatial heterogeneity in lung cancer. This sample's time point: sample taken at primary tumor resection. These receptors lack a known antigen. General study points: Intratumoral expanded alpha and beta TCR counts were found to track tumor mutation counts.

Each CDR3 protein gets one entry after TCRdb re-called the 5' RACE reads with MiXCR. Of about 24,000 distinct CDR3 sequences in the sample, roughly 9% were seen once. This specimen consisted of lung tumor tissue, obtained at surgery. All receptors derive from a male donor with early-stage non-small cell lung cancer.

The V gene is TRBV24-1, the J gene TRBJ2-7, with 8 bases lining up with TRBD1. CDR1 and CDR2 from the germline V gene are KGHDR and SFDVKD. CDR3 length: 15 amino acids. Trimming cost V 4 bases and J 0 bases; bases outside gene matches: 4. CDR3 protein: CATSDPGQGSYEQYF. The CDR3 DNA sequence: TGTGCCACCAGTGACCCCGGACAGGGCTCCTACGAGCAGTACTTC.

This clonotype was counted ten times or more. The chain recombines TRBV20-1 with TRBJ2-1, with D maybe TRBD2 (6 bases). This CDR3 is 12 amino acids long. The ends were cut back, 7 bases at V and 4 bases at J, with 11 bases in the middle. From germline, CDR1 is DFQATT and CDR2 SNEGSKA (reference sequence). CDR3 region: CSGAGLYNEQFF. The CDR3 region has the DNA TGCAGTGGAGCGGGCCTTTACAATGAGCAGTTCTTC.

In this sample, this clonotype turned up a few times. V usage is TRBV7-2 and J usage is TRBJ2-5; either TRBD1 or TRBD2 may supply D (5 bases each). The CDR3 totals 15 residues. CDR1 and CDR2 (germline): SGHTA, FQGNSA. V dropped 5 bases and J dropped 1 base, with 14 bases sitting between them. CDR3: CASSRREGRQETQYF. In DNA form, the CDR3 reads TGTGCCAGCAGCCGCCGTGAGGGGCGCCAAGAGACCCAGTACTTC.

This clonotype is termed medium-sized. The rearrangement links TRBV14 to TRBJ2-1, with 11 bases aligning to TRBD2. CDR1 is SGHDN, CDR2 FVKESK, per germline. Germline trimming cut 4 bases from V and 6 bases from J; bases unmatched to any gene: 5. The CDR3 covers 15 residues. The CDR3 DNA reads TGTGCCAGCAGCCTTCCTAGCGGGGGGCGCAATGAGCAGTTCTTC. Translating it yields CASSLPSGGRNEQFF. The complete variable domain, with remaining parts taken from reference TRBV14 and TRBJ2-1, reads EAGVTQFPSHSVIEKGQTVTLRCDPISGHDNLYWYRRVMGKEIKFLLHFVKESKQDESGMPNNRFLAERTGGTYSTLKVQPAELEDSGVYFCASSLPSGGRNEQFFGPGTRLTVL.

Many counts were recorded for this clonotype. V usage is TRBV7-9 and J usage is TRBJ1-2; D uncertain. Trimming cost V 6 bases and J 4 bases, with 6 bases left between them. Germline CDR1 and CDR2: SEHNR and FQNEAQ (reference sequence). CDR3 length: 11 amino acids. CDR3 loop: CASRGIYGYTF. The CDR3 bases are TGTGCCAGCAGAGGGATCTATGGCTACACCTTC. The full variable domain, in which reference TRBV7-9 and TRBJ1-2 provide the parts outside the CDR3, is DTGVSQNPRHKITKRGQNVTFRCDPISEHNRLYWYRQTLGQGPEFLTYFQNEAQLEKSRLLSDRFSAERPKGSFSTLEIQRTEQGDSAMYLCASRGIYGYTFGSGTRLTVV.

The chain links TRBV3-1 to TRBJ1-4; D not resolved. The CDR3 runs 14 residues. Germline loops: CDR1 LGHDT, CDR2 YNNKEL (reference sequence). The V gene lost 4 bases and the J gene lost 8 bases, with 14 bases spanning the gap. The CDR3 DNA sequence: TGTGCCAGCAGCCGCGGAGCTCGGGGAGAAAAACTGTTTTTT. This codes for CASSRGARGEKLFF.

V gene TRBV7-8 combines with J gene TRBJ2-7; D is perhaps TRBD1 or TRBD2 (5 bases each). In germline, CDR1 is SGHVS, CDR2 FQNEAQ. The V end lost 6 bases, the J end lost 3 bases, and 9 bases lay between the germline ends. The CDR3 loop spans 12 amino acids. The chain's CDR3 is CASSRDGYEQYF. CDR3 DNA: TGTGCCAGCAGTCGGGACGGCTACGAGCAGTACTTC.

This clonotype was seen repeatedly, ten times or more. The rearrangement joins TRBV7-2 to TRBJ1-1; D call uncertain. The CDR3 contains 13 residues. Trimming removed 6 bases at V and 0 bases at J, with 8 bases between. Per the germline V gene, CDR1 is SGHTA and CDR2 is FQGNSA. CDR3 nucleotides: TGTGCCAGCAGTCGGATGATGAACACTGAAGCTTTCTTT. Protein sequence: CASSRMMNTEAFF. The variable domain in full, with the rest retrieved from reference TRBV7-2 and TRBJ1-1, is GAGVSQSPSNKVTEKGKDVELRCDPISGHTALYWYRQSLGQGLEFLIYFQGNSAPDKSGLPSDRFSAERTGGSVSTLTIQRTQQEDSAVYLCASSRMMNTEAFFGQGTRLTVV.

This chain connects TRBV7-2 to TRBJ2-3, with 12 bases fitting TRBD2. The CDR3 spans 16 residues. The junction had 4 bases not matched to a gene; V was cut back by 5 bases and J by 1 base. CDR1 is SGHTA, CDR2 FQGNSA, per germline. CDR3 nucleotides: TGTGCCAGCAGCATCAGACTAGCGGGGGGCACAGATACGCAGTATTTT. Translation: CASSIRLAGGTDTQYF.

In its sample, this clonotype ranks as medium-sized. CDR3 DNA: TGTGCCAGCAGGGCTGACAGGGGATCCCTCCAATATAGCAATCAGCCCCAGCATTTT. Protein product: CASRADRGSLQYSNQPQHF. The rearrangement joins TRBV28 to TRBJ1-5; 8 positions agree with TRBD1. The germline V gene encodes CDR1 MDHEN and CDR2 SYDVKM. Trimming at V came to 6 bases and at J to 0 bases, leaving 16 bases not matched to a gene. The CDR3 spans 19 residues.

By its share, this clonotype is medium-sized. This rearrangement joins TRBV4-3 to TRBJ1-1; a weak D match, TRBD1 (6 bases). The length of the CDR3 is 13 residues. V lost 1 base to trimming and J lost 8 bases, with 11 bases between them. The V gene's germline CDR1 is LGHNA and CDR2 YSLEER. CDR3 residues: CASSQGADREAFF. For the CDR3, the DNA is TGCGCCAGCAGCCAAGGGGCTGACAGGGAAGCTTTCTTT.

This clonotype was recorded many times. This chain uses TRBV13 with TRBJ1-1, with a tentative D call TRBD1 (5 bases). Germline CDR1 is PRHDT and CDR2 is FYEKMQ (reference sequence). The CDR3 loop spans 14 amino acids. Trimming removed 5 bases at V and 1 base at J, with 11 bases between. This chain's CDR3 is CASSTPTENTEAFF. CDR3 DNA: TGTGCCAGCAGCACCCCGACAGAGAACACTGAAGCTTTCTTT.

V usage is TRBV20-1 and J usage is TRBJ2-5, with D tentatively TRBD1 or TRBD2 (5 bases each). The V and J ends lost 5 bases and 7 bases respectively, with 20 bases between them. Germline V CDR1 and CDR2: DFQATT, SNEGSKA (reference sequence). This CDR3 has 14 residues. The CDR3 is CSAAPRGATGTQYF. CDR3 sequence (DNA): TGCAGTGCTGCCCCTAGGGGAGCAACAGGGACCCAGTACTTC.

The chain carries TRBV29-1 and TRBJ1-4, with D maybe TRBD1 (6 bases). Germline V lookup: CDR1 SQVTM, CDR2 ANQGSEA. Deletions cut 0 bases from V and 13 bases from J, with 9 bases between. This CDR3 region has 11 residues. The CDR3 nucleotides are TGCAGCGTTGAAGATGTGGGGGCACTGTTTTTT. Translated, it gives CSVEDVGALFF.

This clonotype showed up just a few times. The chain carries TRBV27 and TRBJ2-1; TRBD1 aligns across 7 bases. Looked up from germline, CDR1 is MNHEY and CDR2 is SMNVEV (reference sequence). Trimming removed 9 bases from V and 8 bases from J; junction bases left unmatched: 10. This CDR3 has 13 amino acids. CDR3 loop: CASQTGFFDEQFF. CDR3 DNA sequence: TGTGCCAGTCAGACAGGGTTTTTCGATGAGCAGTTCTTC.

This clonotype was recorded at least ten times. This chain uses TRBV7-9 with TRBJ1-1, with D hard to call. CDR1 is SEHNR and CDR2 is FQNEAQ in the germline V gene (reference sequence). CDR3 length: 13 residues. V lost 1 base, J lost 2 bases, and 5 bases lay in between. CDR3 nucleotide sequence: TGTGCCAGCAGCTTAGTCACAAACACTGAAGCTTTCTTT. Translated, it gives CASSLVTNTEAFF.

The chain combines TRBV28 with TRBJ2-5; D is unresolved. In germline, CDR1 is MDHEN, CDR2 SYDVKM. The CDR3 extends over 11 amino acids. Trimming stripped 6 bases from V and 6 bases from J, with 8 bases between. In nucleotides, the CDR3 is TGTGCCAGCAGCTCATCGAAGACCCAGTACTTC. Encoded protein: CASSSSKTQYF.

This clonotype was counted at least ten times. The gene calls are TRBV7-9 and TRBJ1-4; D call uncertain. The CDR3 loop spans 14 amino acids. The V gene's germline CDR1 is SEHNR and CDR2 FQNEAQ (reference sequence). The V gene lost 5 bases and the J gene lost 10 bases, with 17 bases spanning the gap. CDR3 DNA sequence: TGTGCCAGCAGCCCCCCCGGCGAGTTCGGAAAACTGTTTTTT. Amino acids: CASSPPGEFGKLFF.

In this sample, this clonotype turned up many times. The rearrangement joins TRBV9 to TRBJ2-1; D remains ambiguous. The germline V gene has CDR1 SGDLS and CDR2 YYNGEE. Trimming left V 0 bases short and J 0 bases short, with 10 bases between. The CDR3 has 16 amino acids. The CDR3 protein is CASSVEGALSYNEQFF. CDR3 nucleotide sequence: TGTGCCAGCAGCGTAGAAGGCGCCCTCTCCTACAATGAGCAGTTCTTC. The entire variable domain, with the rest obtained from reference TRBV9 and TRBJ2-1, is as follows: DSGVTQTPKHLITATGQRVTLRCSPRSGDLSVYWYQQSLDQGLQFLIQYYNGEERAKGNILERFSAQQFPDLHSELNLSSLELGDSALYFCASSVEGALSYNEQFFGPGTRLTVL.

This clonotype was counted at least ten times. The chain uses TRBV14 and TRBJ1-2, with TRBD1 matching 8 bases. This CDR3 is built from 13 residues. The germline V gene encodes CDR1 SGHDN and CDR2 FVKESK. The J segment lost 3 bases and the V segment lost 8 bases, leaving 5 bases of the junction unmatched. CDR3 DNA: TGTGCCAGCTCCGGACAGGGATACTATGGCTACACCTTC. The encoded protein is CASSGQGYYGYTF.

This clonotype occurred many times. The chain uses TRBV2 and TRBJ2-1; 8 bases agree with TRBD2. Per germline, CDR1 SNHLY and CDR2 FYNNEI. This CDR3 spans 13 amino acids. With 7 bases clipped from V and 9 bases from J, the junction kept 8 bases outside the gene matches. CDR3 sequence: CASTPESGGEQFF. In nucleotides, the CDR3 is TGTGCCAGCACCCCGGAGAGCGGGGGTGAGCAGTTCTTC.

The rearrangement links TRBV9 to TRBJ2-7; no definite D call. Trimming left V 4 bases short and J 0 bases short, with 11 bases between. This CDR3 is 14 amino acids long. The V gene's germline CDR1 is SGDLS and CDR2 YYNGEE. This CDR3 is CASSIESISYEQYF. CDR3 coding DNA: TGTGCCAGCAGCATAGAATCGATCTCCTACGAGCAGTACTTC.

This clonotype was counted many times. This rearrangement joins TRBV7-2 to TRBJ1-4; D is unclear. V was trimmed by 4 bases and J by 8 bases, leaving 17 bases between them. CDR1 and CDR2 from the germline V gene are SGHTA and FQGNSA. The CDR3 is 15 amino acids. CDR3 protein: CASSSGRFEGEKLFF. The CDR3 nucleotides read TGTGCCAGCAGCTCCGGACGGTTCGAGGGAGAAAAACTGTTTTTT.

This clonotype was seen repeatedly, ten times or more. The V call is TRBV5-4, the J call TRBJ2-1, with TRBD2 as a possible D gene (5 bases). Germline values: CDR1 SGHNT, CDR2 YYREEE (reference sequence). The CDR3 has 16 amino acids. Trimming stripped 1 base from V and 8 bases from J, with 19 bases between. The CDR3 spells CASSLSNRLSTYEQFF. DNA of the CDR3: TGTGCCAGCAGCTTGAGTAATCGACTATCCACATATGAGCAGTTCTTC.

J is TRBJ2-5 and V is TRBV5-1; D is tentatively TRBD1 or TRBD2 (5 bases each). The CDR3 has 14 residues. Trimming shortened V by 0 bases and J by 3 bases, and 9 bases separated the two germline ends. The germline CDR1 and CDR2 sequences are SGHRS and YFSETQ. The CDR3 is CASSLGRGEETQYF. CDR3 DNA sequence: TGCGCCAGCAGCTTGGGTCGAGGGGAAGAGACCCAGTACTTC.

This clonotype was seen at least ten times. The chain joins TRBV7-2 to TRBJ2-5; D gene ambiguous. The ends were cut back, 5 bases at V and 3 bases at J, with 7 bases in the middle. This CDR3 is built from 12 residues. Germline-derived CDR1 and CDR2 are SGHTA and FQGNSA. The CDR3 region is CASSPLEETQYF. Written as DNA, the CDR3 is TGTGCCAGCAGCCCCCTCGAAGAGACCCAGTACTTC.

This clonotype was counted many times. The V and J genes are TRBV7-9 and TRBJ2-7, with D hard to call. The V gene lost 2 bases and the J gene lost 0 bases, with 8 bases spanning the gap. Germline V lookup: CDR1 SEHNR, CDR2 FQNEAQ (reference sequence). The CDR3 sequence is 14 residues long. For the CDR3, the DNA is TGTGCCAGCAGCTTATACATCGACTCCTACGAGCAGTACTTC. This codes for CASSLYIDSYEQYF.

In its sample, this clonotype was seen a few times. The chain carries TRBV7-2 and TRBJ2-5; D not resolved. Germline assignment: CDR1 SGHTA and CDR2 FQGNSA. Trimming left V 1 base short and J 1 base short, with 10 bases between. This CDR3 region has 15 residues. The CDR3 DNA is TGTGCCAGCAGCTTAGATCGCCAGCCCCAAGAGACCCAGTACTTC. Its translation: CASSLDRQPQETQYF.

This clonotype is classed as medium-sized. V and J are TRBV24-1 and TRBJ2-3; weak D call: TRBD1 (6 bases). From germline, CDR1 is KGHDR and CDR2 SFDVKD. Trimming pared 3 bases from V and 4 bases from J, leaving 16 bases between. The CDR3 contains 16 residues. The CDR3 loop is CATSDATGKAPDTQYF. Written as DNA, the CDR3 is TGTGCCACCAGTGATGCGACAGGAAAGGCCCCAGATACGCAGTATTTT.

This clonotype was seen at least ten times. The chain is built from TRBV10-3 and TRBJ1-5, with 8 bases that match TRBD1. Losses at the gene ends were 0 bases for V and 4 bases for J; bases not matched to a gene: 2. CDR1 and CDR2 (germline): ENHRY, SYGVKD. This CDR3 comprises 15 residues. The CDR3 loop is CAISESDRANQPQHF. In DNA, the CDR3 is TGTGCCATCAGTGAGTCGGACAGGGCGAATCAGCCCCAGCATTTT.

This clonotype was counted a few times. CDR3 protein: CASSYRGTANTGELFF. CDR3 DNA sequence: TGTGCCAGCAGTTATAGAGGGACTGCGAACACCGGGGAGCTGTTTTTT. The chain recombines TRBV6-2 or TRBV6-3 with TRBJ2-2; possibly TRBD2 for D (6 bases). CDR1 and CDR2 (germline): MNHEY, SVGEGT. V lost 3 bases and J lost 0, with 11 bases in between. This CDR3 is built from 16 residues.

There are many counts of this clonotype. CDR3 in amino acids: CACPPRLAGNNEQFF. DNA of the CDR3: TGTGCCTGTCCCCCCCGGCTAGCGGGGAACAATGAGCAGTTCTTC. The chain employs TRBV30 and TRBJ2-1, with 9 bases fitting TRBD2. The CDR3 covers 15 residues. CDR1 is GTSNPN and CDR2 is SVGIG in the germline V gene (reference sequence). V gave up 6 bases and J gave up 5 bases; unmatched junction bases: 11.